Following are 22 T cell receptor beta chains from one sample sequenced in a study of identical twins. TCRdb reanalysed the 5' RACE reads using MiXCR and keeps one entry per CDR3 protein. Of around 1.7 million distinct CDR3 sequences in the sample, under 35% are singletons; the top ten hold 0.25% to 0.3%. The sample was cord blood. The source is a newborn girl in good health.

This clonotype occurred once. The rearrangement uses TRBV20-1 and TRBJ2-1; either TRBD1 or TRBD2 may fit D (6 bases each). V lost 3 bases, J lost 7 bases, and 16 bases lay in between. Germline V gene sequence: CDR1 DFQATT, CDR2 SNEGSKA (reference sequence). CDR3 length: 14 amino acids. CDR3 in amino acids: CSARDLRGGNEQFF. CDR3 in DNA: TGCAGTGCTAGGGACTTAAGAGGGGGGAATGAGCAGTTCTTC.

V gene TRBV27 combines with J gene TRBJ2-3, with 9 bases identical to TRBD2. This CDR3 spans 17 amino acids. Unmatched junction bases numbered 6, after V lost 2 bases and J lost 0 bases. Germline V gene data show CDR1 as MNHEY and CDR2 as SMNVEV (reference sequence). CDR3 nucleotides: TGTGCCAGCAGTTTACGGGCTAGCGGGGTGAGCACAGATACGCAGTATTTT. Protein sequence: CASSLRASGVSTDTQYF.

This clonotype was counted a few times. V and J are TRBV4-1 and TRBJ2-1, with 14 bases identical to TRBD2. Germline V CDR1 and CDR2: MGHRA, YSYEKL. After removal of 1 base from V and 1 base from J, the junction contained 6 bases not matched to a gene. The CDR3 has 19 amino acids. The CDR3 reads CASSQGRLAGGPSYNEQFF. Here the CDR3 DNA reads TGCGCCAGCAGCCAAGGTCGACTAGCGGGGGGGCCGTCCTACAATGAGCAGTTCTTC.

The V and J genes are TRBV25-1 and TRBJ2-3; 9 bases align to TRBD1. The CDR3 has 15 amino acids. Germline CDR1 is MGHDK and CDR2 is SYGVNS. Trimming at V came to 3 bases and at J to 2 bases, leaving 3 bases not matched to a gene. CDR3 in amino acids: CASSEGDRVTDTQYF. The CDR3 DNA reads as TGTGCCAGCAGTGAGGGGGACAGGGTCACAGATACGCAGTATTTT.

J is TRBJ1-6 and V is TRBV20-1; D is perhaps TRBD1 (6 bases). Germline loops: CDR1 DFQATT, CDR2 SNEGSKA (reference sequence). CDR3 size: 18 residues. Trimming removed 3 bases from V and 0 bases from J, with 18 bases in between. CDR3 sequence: CSARGRDTVSSYNSPLHF. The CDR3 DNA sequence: TGCAGTGCTAGGGGGAGGGACACGGTGAGCTCCTATAATTCACCCCTCCACTTT.

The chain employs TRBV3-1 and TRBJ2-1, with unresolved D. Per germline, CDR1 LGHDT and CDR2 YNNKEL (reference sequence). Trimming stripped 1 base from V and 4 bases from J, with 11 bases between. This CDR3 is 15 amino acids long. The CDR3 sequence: CASSQGRVGYNEQFF. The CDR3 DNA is TGTGCCAGCAGCCAAGGCCGGGTGGGGTACAATGAGCAGTTCTTC.

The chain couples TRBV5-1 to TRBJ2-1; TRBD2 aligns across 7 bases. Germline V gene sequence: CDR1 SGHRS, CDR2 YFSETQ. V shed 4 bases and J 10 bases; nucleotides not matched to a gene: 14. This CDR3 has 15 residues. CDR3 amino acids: CASSPPVSGPYEQFF. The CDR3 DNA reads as TGCGCCAGCAGCCCCCCGGTTAGCGGGCCCTACGAGCAGTTCTTC. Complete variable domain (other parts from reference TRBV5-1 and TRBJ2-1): KAGVTQTPRYLIKTRGQQVTLSCSPISGHRSVSWYQQTPGQGLQFLFEYFSETQRNKGNFPGRFSGRQFSNSRSEMNVSTLELGDSALYLCASSPPVSGPYEQFFGPGTRLTVL.

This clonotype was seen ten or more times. Written as DNA, the CDR3 is TGCAGCGTTGAAGAGGGACAGGGGGCTAACTATGGCTACACCTTC. Translated: CSVEEGQGANYGYTF. The chain has TRBV29-1 and TRBJ1-2; 11 bases are a match to TRBD1. J lost 0 bases, V lost 0 bases, and 0 bases had no gene match. The CDR3 loop spans 15 amino acids. The V gene's germline CDR1 is SQVTM and CDR2 ANQGSEA.

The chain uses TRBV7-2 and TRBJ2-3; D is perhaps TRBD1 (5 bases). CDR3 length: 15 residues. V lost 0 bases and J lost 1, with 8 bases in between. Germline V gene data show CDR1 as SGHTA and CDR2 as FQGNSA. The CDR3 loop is CASSLARQRTDTQYF. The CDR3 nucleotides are TGTGCCAGCAGCTTAGCTCGACAGCGCACAGATACGCAGTATTTT. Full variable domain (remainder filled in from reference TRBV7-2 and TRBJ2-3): GAGVSQSPSNKVTEKGKDVELRCDPISGHTALYWYRQSLGQGLEFLIYFQGNSAPDKSGLPSDRFSAERTGGSVSTLTIQRTQQEDSAVYLCASSLARQRTDTQYFGPGTRLTVL.

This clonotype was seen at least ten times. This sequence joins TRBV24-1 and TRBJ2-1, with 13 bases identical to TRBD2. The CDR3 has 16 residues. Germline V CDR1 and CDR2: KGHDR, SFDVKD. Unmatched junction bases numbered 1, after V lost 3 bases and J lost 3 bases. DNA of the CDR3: TGTGCCACCAGTGATGGACTAGCGGGGGACTACAATGAGCAGTTCTTC. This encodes CATSDGLAGDYNEQFF.

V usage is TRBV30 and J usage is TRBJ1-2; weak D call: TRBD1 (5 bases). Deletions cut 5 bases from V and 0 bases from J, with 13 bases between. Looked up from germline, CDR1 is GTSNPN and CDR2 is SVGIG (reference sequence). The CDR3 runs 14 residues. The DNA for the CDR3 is TGTGCCTGGTCAGGGCCGGGAGCTAACTATGGCTACACCTTC. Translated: CAWSGPGANYGYTF.

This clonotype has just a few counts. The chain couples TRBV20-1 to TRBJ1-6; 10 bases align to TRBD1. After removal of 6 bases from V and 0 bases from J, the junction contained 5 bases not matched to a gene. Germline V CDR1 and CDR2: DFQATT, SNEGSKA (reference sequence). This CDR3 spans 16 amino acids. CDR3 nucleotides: TGCAGTGCGGAGACAGGGGGCCACTCCTATAATTCACCCCTCCACTTT. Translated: CSAETGGHSYNSPLHF.

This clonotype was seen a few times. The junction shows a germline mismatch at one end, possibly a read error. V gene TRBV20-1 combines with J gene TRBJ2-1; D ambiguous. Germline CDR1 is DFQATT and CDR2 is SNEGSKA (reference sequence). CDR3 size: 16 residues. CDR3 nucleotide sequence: TGCAGTGCTAGAGATTTGGTCAGGACCTCCAACAATGAGCAGTTCTTC. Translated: CSARDLVRTSNNEQFF.

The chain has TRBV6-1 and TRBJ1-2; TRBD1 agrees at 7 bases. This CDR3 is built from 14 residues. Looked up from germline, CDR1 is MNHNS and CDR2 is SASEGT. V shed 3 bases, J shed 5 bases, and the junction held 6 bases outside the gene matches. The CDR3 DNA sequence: TGTGCCAGCAGTGAGCGACAGGGACCTTATGGCTACACCTTC. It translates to CASSERQGPYGYTF.

The CDR3 loop reads CSAEGLAGTYNEQFF. CDR3 DNA sequence: TGCAGCGCCGAAGGTCTAGCGGGTACCTACAATGAGCAGTTCTTC. V gene TRBV29-1 combines with J gene TRBJ2-1, with 8 bases that match TRBD2. After removal of 7 bases from V and 2 bases from J, the junction contained 10 bases not matched to a gene. There are 15 residues in the CDR3. From germline, CDR1 is SQVTM and CDR2 ANQGSEA.

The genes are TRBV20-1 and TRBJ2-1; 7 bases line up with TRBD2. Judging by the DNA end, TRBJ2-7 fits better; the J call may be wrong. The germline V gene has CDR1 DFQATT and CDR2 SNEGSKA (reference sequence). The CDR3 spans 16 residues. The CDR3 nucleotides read TGCAGTGCTAGAGGGACTAGTCGTTGGGCCTACAATGAGCAGTACTTC. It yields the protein CSARGTSRWAYNEQYF.

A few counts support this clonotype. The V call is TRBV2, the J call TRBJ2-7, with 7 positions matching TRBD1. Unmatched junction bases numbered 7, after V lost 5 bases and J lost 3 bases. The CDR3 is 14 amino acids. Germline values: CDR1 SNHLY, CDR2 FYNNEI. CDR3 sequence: CASSYRGPLYEQYF. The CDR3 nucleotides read TGTGCCAGCAGTTACAGGGGACCTCTCTACGAGCAGTACTTC.

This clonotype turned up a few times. The CDR3 here is CASSTTATNEKLFF. DNA of the CDR3: TGTGCCAGCTCGACGACAGCAACTAATGAAAAACTGTTTTTT. The chain joins TRBV18 to TRBJ1-4; tentatively, D is TRBD1 (5 bases). The germline V gene has CDR1 KGHSH and CDR2 LQKENI. CDR3 length: 14 residues. V gave up 6 bases and J gave up 0 bases, with 8 bases separating them.

As DNA, the CDR3 is TGTGCCAGCAGTGCAAGACCGGGACAGGGGGCGAATGAAAAACTGTTTTTT. Protein: CASSARPGQGANEKLFF. This sequence joins TRBV2 and TRBJ1-4; 12 positions match TRBD1. After removal of 4 bases from V and 5 bases from J, the junction contained 8 bases not matched to a gene. Germline V gene lookup returns CDR1 SNHLY and CDR2 FYNNEI. The CDR3 is made up of 17 amino acids.

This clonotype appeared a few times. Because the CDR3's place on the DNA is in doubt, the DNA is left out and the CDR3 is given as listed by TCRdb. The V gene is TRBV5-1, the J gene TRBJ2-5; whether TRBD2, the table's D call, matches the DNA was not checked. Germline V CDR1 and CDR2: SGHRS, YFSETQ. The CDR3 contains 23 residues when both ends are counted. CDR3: CASSLTGPLSLRLQLKGFQEQYF.

Here the CDR3 reads CASSVSGTGHQPQHF. The CDR3 DNA reads TGCGCCAGCAGCGTATCCGGGACAGGACATCAGCCCCAGCATTTT. The chain couples TRBV5-1 to TRBJ1-5; TRBD1 aligns across 8 bases. CDR3 length: 15 amino acids. V was clipped by 4 bases and J by 5 bases; unmatched bases: 8. From germline, CDR1 is SGHRS and CDR2 YFSETQ. The whole variable domain, remainder taken from reference TRBV5-1 and TRBJ1-5, is KAGVTQTPRYLIKTRGQQVTLSCSPISGHRSVSWYQQTPGQGLQFLFEYFSETQRNKGNFPGRFSGRQFSNSRSEMNVSTLELGDSALYLCASSVSGTGHQPQHFGDGTRLSIL.

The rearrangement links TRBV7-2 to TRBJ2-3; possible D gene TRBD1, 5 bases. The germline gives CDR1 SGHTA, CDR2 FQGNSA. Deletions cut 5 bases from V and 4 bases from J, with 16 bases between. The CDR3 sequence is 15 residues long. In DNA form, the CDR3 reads TGTGCCAGCAGCCCCCGTCAAGGGGTCGCAGATACGCAGTATTTT. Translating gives CASSPRQGVADTQYF.